The 18 T cell receptor beta chains below were found in one sample sequenced in a study of CD8 T cells in Susac syndrome. Random hexamers were used to reverse transcribe the RNA input (about 0.45 to 1 ug). TCRdb re-derived calls from the immunoSEQ multiplex PCR reads in MiXCR, one entry per CDR3 protein. Here the sample spans about 180,000 distinct CDR3 sequences, approximately 95% being singletons. Sequencing input: CD8+ T cells from PBMCs. These receptor sequences come from a human donor with multiple sclerosis.

The chain is built from TRBV24-1 and TRBJ2-2; D perhaps matches TRBD1 (5 bases). Germline V lookup: CDR1 KGHDR, CDR2 SFDVKD. The V end was cut by 7 bases, the J end by 3 bases, with 8 bases between. This CDR3 contains 13 residues. As DNA, the CDR3 is TGTGCCACCAGGGACATAGACACCGGGGAGCTGTTTTTT. Protein: CATRDIDTGELFF.

The chain links TRBV20-1 to TRBJ2-7; D possibly matches TRBD1 or TRBD2 (5 bases each). Germline V lookup: CDR1 DFQATT, CDR2 SNEGSKA (reference sequence). V was shortened by 0 bases and J by 0 bases, with 12 bases between the two germline ends. The CDR3 covers 15 residues. CDR3: CSARDRGSNSYEQYF. Here the CDR3 DNA reads TGCAGTGCTAGAGATCGGGGCTCGAACTCCTACGAGCAGTACTTC.

This sequence joins TRBV2 and TRBJ2-7, with 8 bases that match TRBD2. Looked up from germline, CDR1 is SNHLY and CDR2 is FYNNEI. V trimming: 8 bases; J trimming: 3 bases; junction bases outside the gene matches: 6. The CDR3 has 13 residues. Here the CDR3 reads CASGAGGGYEQYF. The CDR3 nucleotides read TGTGCCAGCGGTGCGGGGGGCGGCTACGAGCAGTACTTC.

This rearrangement joins TRBV13 to TRBJ1-2, with 8 bases fitting TRBD1. Germline lookup yields CDR1 PRHDT and CDR2 FYEKMQ (reference sequence). Trimming removed 4 bases from V and 8 bases from J; junction bases left unmatched: 15. The CDR3 runs to 16 residues. The CDR3 bases are TGTGCCAGCAGCTCCCCGGAGGACAGGGCGTCGAACGGCTACACCTTC. Protein product: CASSSPEDRASNGYTF.

The rearrangement links TRBV28 to TRBJ2-7; D gene uncertain. The V end lost 3 bases, the J end lost 4 bases, and 13 bases lay between the germline ends. Germline lookup yields CDR1 MDHEN and CDR2 SYDVKM. CDR3 length: 14 residues. DNA of the CDR3: TGTGCCAGCAGTTTCCCGGGCAGCTTTTACGAGCAGTACTTC. It codes for CASSFPGSFYEQYF. Together with reference TRBV28 and TRBJ2-7, the CDR3 gives the full variable domain: DVKVTQSSRYLVKRTGEKVFLECVQDMDHENMFWYRQDPGLGLRLIYFSYDVKMKEKGDIPEGYSVSREKKERFSLILESASTNQTSMYLCASSFPGSFYEQYFGPGTRLTVT.

The V gene is TRBV15, the J gene TRBJ2-1; D may be TRBD2 (5 bases). The CDR3 spans 15 residues. V was pared by 4 bases and J by 9 bases, with 19 bases between. Germline V gives CDR1 LNHNV, CDR2 YYDKDF (reference sequence). The CDR3 spells CATSMDPTRVGEQFF. Here the CDR3 DNA reads TGTGCCACCAGCATGGACCCCACTAGGGTGGGTGAGCAGTTCTTC.

The rearrangement links TRBV20-1 to TRBJ1-1; D call uncertain. Trimming removed 5 bases from V and 3 bases from J, with 4 bases in between. Germline CDR1 is DFQATT and CDR2 is SNEGSKA (reference sequence). This CDR3 has 10 amino acids. The CDR3 nucleotides read TGCAGTGCTCGGTACACTGAAGCTTTCTTT. Translation gives CSARYTEAFF.

Only a few counts were recorded for this clonotype. V usage is TRBV28 and J usage is TRBJ2-7; maybe TRBD1 (5 bases). Looked up from germline, CDR1 is MDHEN and CDR2 is SYDVKM. The CDR3 runs to 16 residues. The V end lost 4 bases, the J end lost 4 bases, and 20 bases lay between the germline ends. The CDR3 region has the DNA TGTGCCAGCAGTTCGCCCCCGCCAGGGATCACTTACGAGCAGTACTTC. This sequence encodes CASSSPPPGITYEQYF.

This chain joins TRBV4-2 and TRBJ2-1; D is unresolved. The CDR3 is 12 amino acids. Germline CDR1 is LGHNA and CDR2 is YNFKEQ. V lost 1 base and J 8 bases, leaving 6 bases between the germline ends. CDR3 in DNA: TGTGCCAGCAGCCAAGGGGTGGATGAGCAGTTCTTC. This gives the protein CASSQGVDEQFF.

This chain joins TRBV29-1 and TRBJ1-1, with D perhaps TRBD1 (6 bases). The CDR3 is made up of 14 amino acids. Germline V gives CDR1 SQVTM, CDR2 ANQGSEA. Trimming stripped 2 bases from V and 1 base from J, with 11 bases between. CDR3: CSVEFSGANTEAFF. The CDR3 nucleotides are TGCAGCGTTGAATTTTCAGGGGCGAACACTGAAGCTTTCTTT.

The gene calls are TRBV27 and TRBJ2-1, with unresolved D. The length of the CDR3 is 13 residues. Germline loops: CDR1 MNHEY, CDR2 SMNVEV (reference sequence). V dropped 0 bases and J dropped 6 bases, with 6 bases sitting between them. The CDR3 loop reads CASSLSSSNEQFF. CDR3 coding DNA: TGTGCCAGCAGTTTATCAAGTAGCAATGAGCAGTTCTTC.

This clonotype was picked up one time. The J gene is TRBJ2-3, the V gene TRBV6-5; 7 bases are shared with TRBD2. The junction had 6 bases not matched to a gene; V was cut back by 0 bases and J by 6 bases. The germline V gene has CDR1 MNHEY and CDR2 SVGAGI. The CDR3 has 15 amino acids. CDR3 bases: TGTGCCAGCAGTTACTCGATACTAGCGAGCGATACGCAGTATTTT. It codes for CASSYSILASDTQYF.

The CDR3 sequence is CSADGTGGGTDTQYF. The CDR3 DNA reads as TGCAGTGCTGATGGGACAGGGGGCGGCACAGATACGCAGTATTTT. The V gene is TRBV20-1, the J gene TRBJ2-3; 12 nucleotides match TRBD1. With V trimmed by 5 bases and J by 1 base, 4 bases remained unmatched. The length of the CDR3 is 15 residues. Looked up from germline, CDR1 is DFQATT and CDR2 is SNEGSKA (reference sequence).

This chain joins TRBV7-3 and TRBJ2-3; D gene ambiguous. The CDR3 sequence is 16 residues long. The V end was cut by 5 bases, the J end by 1 base, with 16 bases between. The germline V gene encodes CDR1 SGHTA and CDR2 FQGTGA. The CDR3 protein is CASSTTPVVGTDTQYF. CDR3 DNA: TGTGCCAGCAGCACTACCCCGGTAGTAGGCACAGATACGCAGTATTTT.

This clonotype was picked up one time. The chain joins TRBV20-1 to TRBJ2-1, with D possibly called TRBD1 or TRBD2 (5 bases each). The CDR3 is 11 residues long. CDR1 is DFQATT and CDR2 is SNEGSKA in the germline V gene (reference sequence). V lost 6 bases and J lost 6, with 9 bases in between. This CDR3 reads CSARESNEQFF. The DNA of the CDR3 is TGCAGTGCCAGGGAGTCCAATGAGCAGTTCTTC.

The J gene is TRBJ2-3, the V gene TRBV7-2; 15 bases are a match to TRBD2. This CDR3 comprises 18 residues. The V gene's germline CDR1 is SGHTA and CDR2 FQGNSA. After removal of 5 bases from V and 2 bases from J, the junction contained 8 bases not matched to a gene. In nucleotides, the CDR3 is TGTGCCAGCAGCCCGGGACTAGCGGGAGGATACATCACAGATACGCAGTATTTT. Residues: CASSPGLAGGYITDTQYF.

The CDR3 nucleotides read TGTGCCAGCAGCTTAGTGGGCCGCCAAGATACGCAGTATTTT. Translated: CASSLVGRQDTQYF. The chain has TRBV7-9 and TRBJ2-3, with D hard to call. The CDR3 totals 14 residues. Germline V CDR1 and CDR2: SEHNR, FQNEAQ (reference sequence). V gave up 1 base and J gave up 5 bases, with 10 bases separating them.

The gene calls are TRBV15 and TRBJ2-4, with a tentative D call TRBD2 (6 bases). V shed 0 bases and J shed 1 base, with 10 bases lying between them. CDR3 length equals 16 residues. CDR1 LNHNV and CDR2 YYDKDF come from the germline V gene (reference sequence). Here the CDR3 reads CATSREGGAAKNIQYF. The DNA of the CDR3 is TGTGCCACCAGCAGAGAAGGAGGGGCGGCCAAAAACATTCAGTACTTC.